The 21 T cell receptor beta chains listed next were all sequenced from one sample in a study of tumor-infiltrating lymphocytes in glioblastoma multiforme. TCRB libraries came from RNA via three nested multiplex PCR rounds. TCRdb ran MiXCR on the multiplex PCR reads and lists one entry per CDR3 protein. The top ten hold around 33% of the sample, which has some 32,000 distinct CDR3 sequences, around 55% seen once. The source material was brain tumor tissue. The origin of the receptors is a male donor with glioblastoma.

This chain uses TRBV11-2 with TRBJ2-3; D ambiguous. CDR1 and CDR2 from the germline V gene are SGHAT and FQNNGV. The CDR3 contains 15 residues. The V gene lost 5 bases and the J gene lost 0 bases, with 12 bases spanning the gap. The CDR3 bases are TGTGCCAGCAGCCCAGCCAAGGGCAGCACAGATACGCAGTATTTT. The encoded protein is CASSPAKGSTDTQYF.

This clonotype was found a few times. The chain joins TRBV11-2 to TRBJ2-2; D call uncertain. CDR3 length: 14 amino acids. CDR1 is SGHAT, CDR2 FQNNGV, per germline. The V end lost 2 bases, the J end lost 4 bases, and 8 bases lay between the germline ends. CDR3 residues: CASSLMEFTGELFF. CDR3 in DNA: TGTGCCAGCAGCTTAATGGAGTTCACCGGGGAGCTGTTTTTT.

Notes on this clonotype: A read error may account for a junction end that differs from germline. The chain carries TRBV20-1 and TRBJ2-5, with D hard to call. Germline V gene sequence: CDR1 DFQATT, CDR2 SNEGSKA (reference sequence). This CDR3 comprises 13 residues. CDR3 nucleotide sequence: TGCAGTGCCCGGAGTCTCTCCCAAGAGACCCGGTACTTC. Amino acid sequence: CSARSLSQETRYF.

The rearrangement links TRBV12-3 or TRBV12-4 to TRBJ2-3; D possibly corresponds to TRBD1 (5 bases). This CDR3 spans 15 amino acids. The V and J ends lost 6 bases and 4 bases respectively, with 17 bases between them. In DNA form, the CDR3 reads TGTGCCAGCAGCCCGTCAGGGTCTCGTGCAGATACGCAGTATTTT. Amino acid sequence: CASSPSGSRADTQYF.

This chain uses TRBV29-1 with TRBJ1-1; no clear D gene. The V gene's germline CDR1 is SQVTM and CDR2 ANQGSEA. CDR3 length: 14 residues. V was trimmed by 4 bases and J by 8 bases, leaving 20 bases between them. The CDR3 DNA reads TGCAGCGTTGTGGTGTGGCTCGCCCAGACCGAAGCTTTCTTT. This codes for CSVVVWLAQTEAFF.

Notes on this clonotype: In this CDR3 the conserved last residue, phenylalanine or tryptophan, is missing, so a read error is likely. The chain links TRBV29-1 to TRBJ1-6; 7 nucleotides agree with TRBD1. Looked up from germline, CDR1 is SQVTM and CDR2 is ANQGSEA. V lost 7 bases, J lost 13 bases, and 13 bases stayed unmatched. The CDR3 consists of 13 residues. CDR3 loop: CSAARDRESPLHV. As DNA, the CDR3 is TGCAGCGCTGCCAGGGACAGAGAATCCCCCCTCCACGTT.

This clonotype was counted many times. This sequence joins TRBV11-2 and TRBJ2-7, with 7 bases identical to TRBD1. This CDR3 is 13 amino acids long. Germline V gene sequence: CDR1 SGHAT, CDR2 FQNNGV. The trim removed 4 bases at V and 5 bases at J, leaving 5 bases unmatched. CDR3 residues: CASSSYTGDEQYF. CDR3 DNA sequence: TGTGCCAGCAGCTCCTATACAGGGGACGAGCAGTACTTC.

Turning to this clonotype: A read error may produce the germline difference seen at one junction end. This rearrangement joins TRBV29-1 to TRBJ2-6; 9 bases are a match to TRBD1. The CDR3 is 19 residues long. Looked up from germline, CDR1 is SQVTM and CDR2 is ANQGSEA. The DNA for the CDR3 is TGCAGCGTTGATGGTCTTCCGGGACAGGGACCTTCTGGGGCCAATGTCCTGACTTTC. This translates into CSVDGLPGQGPSGANVLTF.

This clonotype is labeled as medium-sized. The gene calls are TRBV6-5 and TRBJ2-3, with 7 bases aligning to TRBD1. After removal of 5 bases from V and 5 bases from J, the junction contained 1 base not matched to a gene. The CDR3 loop spans 12 amino acids. Germline V lookup: CDR1 MNHEY, CDR2 SVGAGI. The CDR3 sequence is CASSRQGDTQYF. The CDR3 DNA reads TGTGCCAGCAGTCGACAGGGAGATACGCAGTATTTT.

The chain uses TRBV10-2 and TRBJ1-5, with 8 positions matching TRBD1. With the DNA end fitting TRBJ2-3 better, the J assignment may be wrong. This CDR3 is built from 15 residues. Germline lookup yields CDR1 WSHSY and CDR2 SAAADI. CDR3 sequence reads: CASGPLVTGDQPQYF. DNA for the CDR3: TGCGCCAGCGGACCCTTGGTGACAGGGGATCAGCCCCAGTATTTT.

By share, this clonotype ranks as medium-sized. This chain joins TRBV11-3 and TRBJ2-1; no firm D call. This CDR3 is 13 amino acids long. Germline CDR1 and CDR2: SGHNT and YENEEA. The germline V and J ends were trimmed by 1 base and 4 bases, with 5 bases remaining between them. The CDR3: CASSLGGYNEQFF. CDR3 bases: TGTGCCAGCAGCTTAGGGGGATACAATGAGCAGTTCTTC.

The chain couples TRBV20-1 to TRBJ2-7; 8 bases are a match to TRBD2. CDR1 DFQATT and CDR2 SNEGSKA come from the germline V gene (reference sequence). The CDR3 sequence is 15 residues long. V lost 2 bases to trimming and J lost 7 bases; unmatched junction nucleotides: 13. The CDR3 DNA follows: TGCAGTGCTAGATGGAGAGGGACTAGAGGGGGTGAGCAGTACTTC. This sequence encodes CSARWRGTRGGEQYF.

This clonotype has just one count. One junction end does not reproduce the germline sequence, and a read error may be involved. CDR3: CSAGMDSYSDQPQHF. CDR3 bases: TGCAGTGCTGGTATGGACTCTTATAGCGATCAGCCCCAGCATTTT. This chain links TRBV20-1 with TRBJ1-5, with no clear D. Looked up from germline, CDR1 is DFQATT and CDR2 is SNEGSKA (reference sequence). The CDR3 length is 15 residues.

Comments on this clonotype: No conserved phenylalanine or tryptophan is present at the end of the CDR3, so a read error is the likely explanation. This rearrangement joins TRBV6-6 to TRBJ2-5; D ambiguous. V lost 0 bases, J lost 5 bases, and 4 bases lay in between. In germline, CDR1 is MNHNY, CDR2 SVGAGI (reference sequence). The CDR3 runs to 12 residues. The CDR3 is CASSYSGETQYL. The CDR3 coding sequence is TGTGCCAGCAGTTACTCGGGGGAGACCCAGTACTTA.

The chain couples TRBV6-5 to TRBJ1-3, with a possible D match to TRBD1 (5 bases). The CDR3 runs 16 residues. V shed 6 bases and J shed 0 bases, with 15 bases lying between them. Germline CDR1 reads MNHEY; CDR2 reads SVGAGI. CDR3 sequence reads: CASRRGEGYSGNTIYF. The DNA of the CDR3 is TGTGCCAGCAGACGAGGCGAGGGGTACTCTGGAAACACCATATATTTT.

This chain joins TRBV20-1 and TRBJ2-6, with D maybe TRBD1 (6 bases). With 3 bases removed from V and 10 bases from J, the gap between germline ends came to 22 bases. The germline V gene has CDR1 DFQATT and CDR2 SNEGSKA (reference sequence). CDR3 length: 16 amino acids. DNA for the CDR3: TGCAGTGCTAGTCCGGGACAAAGCTCTGAGGCAAACGTCCTGACTTTC. The encoded protein is CSASPGQSSEANVLTF.

This clonotype was observed a single time. At one end, the junction sequence differs from germline, possibly due to a read error. The rearrangement links TRBV5-1 to TRBJ2-1; D not resolved. The CDR3 loop spans 16 amino acids. Germline V gene data show CDR1 as SGHRS and CDR2 as YFSETQ. CDR3 nucleotide sequence: TGCGCCAGCAGCGACCCCAGGACGCAATATTACAATGAGCAGTCCTTC. Its translation: CASSDPRTQYYNEQSF.

As for this clonotype: Since no conserved phenylalanine or tryptophan closes the CDR3, a read error is the likely cause. The chain has TRBV6-6 and TRBJ1-1; D is undetermined. This CDR3 is built from 13 residues. CDR1 is MNHNY, CDR2 SVGAGI, per germline (reference sequence). The V end lost 6 bases, the J end lost 4 bases, and 12 bases lay between the germline ends. This CDR3 is CASRRTESTEAFL. The CDR3 nucleotides are TGTGCCAGCAGGCGTACAGAATCCACTGAAGCTTTCCTT.

CDR3 nucleotides: TGCAGTGCTAGTCTCACAGGGGTAAACATTCAGTACTTC. It encodes CSASLTGVNIQYF. The chain has TRBV20-1 and TRBJ2-4; 7 bases align to TRBD1. The CDR3 totals 13 residues. V lost 3 bases, J lost 6 bases, and 5 bases stayed unmatched. Germline lookup yields CDR1 DFQATT and CDR2 SNEGSKA (reference sequence).

This clonotype came up many times. CDR3: CSATRDSFSTDTQYF. The CDR3 DNA follows: TGCAGTGCTACAAGGGACTCCTTCAGCACAGATACGCAGTATTTT. The V gene is TRBV20-1, the J gene TRBJ2-3; possible D gene TRBD2, 6 bases. CDR3 size: 15 residues. Looked up from germline, CDR1 is DFQATT and CDR2 is SNEGSKA (reference sequence). V shed 4 bases and J shed 0 bases, with 14 bases lying between them.

The chain has TRBV5-4 and TRBJ2-7, with D perhaps TRBD2 (5 bases). The ends were cut back, 4 bases at V and 6 bases at J, with 20 bases in the middle. The V gene's germline CDR1 is SGHNT and CDR2 YYREEE (reference sequence). CDR3 length: 15 amino acids. The CDR3 DNA follows: TGTGCCAGCAGCGTGGCCGGGATTAGTTTCTCCGAGCAGTACTTC. It specifies CASSVAGISFSEQYF.